This record looks at one T cell receptor (beta chain) sequence and its context. A quantity of about 0.45 to 1 ug RNA underwent reverse transcription using random hexamers. Multiplex immunoSEQ PCR targeted 54 Vbeta and 13 Jbeta TCR beta segments. TCRdb itself ran the immunoSEQ multiplex PCR reads through MiXCR, one entry per CDR3 protein. This table has more than 65,000 distinct CDR3 sequences, roughly 94% appearing once. The entry originates in a study of CD8 T cells in Susac syndrome. Sequencing of TCR beta, carried out with a high-throughput approach, was applied to CD8+ and CD4+ T cells from the blood. Both CD4+ and CD8+ T cells were negatively isolated, and TEMRA cells underwent FACS enrichment. Losses at the gene ends were 4 bases for V and 4 bases for J; bases not matched to a gene: 8. The germline V gene has CDR1 MDHEN and CDR2 SYDVKM. The CDR3 runs to 15 residues.

This TCR was sampled from a human donor with Susac syndrome. Sequencing used CD8+ T cells from PBMCs. This rearrangement joins TRBV28 to TRBJ2-7; 9 bases match TRBD1. The CDR3 protein is CASSWTGDAGYEQYF. CDR3 in DNA: TGTGCCAGCAGTTGGACAGGGGACGCGGGGTACGAGCAGTACTTC.